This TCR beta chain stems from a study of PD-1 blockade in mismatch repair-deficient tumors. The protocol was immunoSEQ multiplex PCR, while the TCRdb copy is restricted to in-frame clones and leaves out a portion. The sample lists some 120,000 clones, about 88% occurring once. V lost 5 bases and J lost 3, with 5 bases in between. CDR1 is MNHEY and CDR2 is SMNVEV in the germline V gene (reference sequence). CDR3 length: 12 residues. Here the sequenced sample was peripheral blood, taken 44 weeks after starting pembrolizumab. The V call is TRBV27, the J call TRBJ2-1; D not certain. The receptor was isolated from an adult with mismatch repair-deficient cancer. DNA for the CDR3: TGTGCCAGCAGTGACCTCTACAATGAGCAGTTCTTC. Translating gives CASSDLYNEQFF.